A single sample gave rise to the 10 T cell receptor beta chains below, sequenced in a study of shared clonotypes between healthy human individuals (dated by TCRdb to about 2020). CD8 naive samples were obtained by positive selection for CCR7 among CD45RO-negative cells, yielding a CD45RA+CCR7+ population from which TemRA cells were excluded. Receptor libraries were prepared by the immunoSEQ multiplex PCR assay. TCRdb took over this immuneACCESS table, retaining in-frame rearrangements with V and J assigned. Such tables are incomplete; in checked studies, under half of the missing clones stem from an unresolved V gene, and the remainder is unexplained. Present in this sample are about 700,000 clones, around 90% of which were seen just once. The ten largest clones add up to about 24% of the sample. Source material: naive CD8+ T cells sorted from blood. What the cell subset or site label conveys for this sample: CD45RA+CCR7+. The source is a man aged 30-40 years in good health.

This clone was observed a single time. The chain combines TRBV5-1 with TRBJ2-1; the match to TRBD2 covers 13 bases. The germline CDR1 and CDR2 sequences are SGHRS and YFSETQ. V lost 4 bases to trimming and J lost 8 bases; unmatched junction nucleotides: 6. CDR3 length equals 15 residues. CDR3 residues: CASSQGLAGSDEQFF. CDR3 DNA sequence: TGCGCCAGCAGCCAGGGACTAGCGGGAAGTGATGAGCAGTTCTTC. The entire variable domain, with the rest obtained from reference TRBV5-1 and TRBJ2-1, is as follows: KAGVTQTPRYLIKTRGQQVTLSCSPISGHRSVSWYQQTPGQGLQFLFEYFSETQRNKGNFPGRFSGRQFSNSRSEMNVSTLELGDSALYLCASSQGLAGSDEQFFGPGTRLTVL.

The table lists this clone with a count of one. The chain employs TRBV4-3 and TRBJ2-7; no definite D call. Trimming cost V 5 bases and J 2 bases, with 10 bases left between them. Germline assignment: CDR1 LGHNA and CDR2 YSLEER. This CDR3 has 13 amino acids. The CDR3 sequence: CASSFRLAYEQYF. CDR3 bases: TGCGCCAGCAGCTTTCGACTTGCCTACGAGCAGTACTTC.

Here the CDR3 reads CAISRGVDYNEQFF. The DNA of the CDR3 is TGTGCCATCAGTCGTGGAGTTGATTACAATGAGCAGTTCTTC. The chain combines TRBV10-3 with TRBJ2-1, with D uncertain. The V end was cut by 5 bases, the J end by 4 bases, with 12 bases between. Germline CDR1 is ENHRY and CDR2 is SYGVKD. The CDR3 length is 14 residues.

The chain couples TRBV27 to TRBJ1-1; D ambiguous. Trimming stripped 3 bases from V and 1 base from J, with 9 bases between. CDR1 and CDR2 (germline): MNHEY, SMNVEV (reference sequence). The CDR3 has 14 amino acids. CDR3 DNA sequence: TGTGCCAGCAGTTTCTTAAACGGGAACACTGAAGCTTTCTTT. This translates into CASSFLNGNTEAFF.

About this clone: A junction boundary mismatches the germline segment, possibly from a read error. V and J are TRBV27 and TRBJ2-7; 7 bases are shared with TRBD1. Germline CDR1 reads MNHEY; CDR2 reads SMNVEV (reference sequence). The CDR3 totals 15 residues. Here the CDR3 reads CASSFLQGVPYGQYF. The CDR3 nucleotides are TGTGCCAGCAGTTTCCTCCAGGGGGTTCCTTACGGGCAGTACTTC.

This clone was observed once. For the CDR3, the DNA is TGTGCCAGCAGCCCTACCCGGCAAACCAAGGCTGGAAACACCATATATTTT. The encoded protein is CASSPTRQTKAGNTIYF. This chain links TRBV7-9 with TRBJ1-3; D unclear. Between the trimmed V and J ends, which lost 5 bases and 2 bases, there was a span of 19 bases. CDR3 length equals 17 residues. Germline V gene lookup returns CDR1 SEHNR and CDR2 FQNEAQ (reference sequence).

CDR3 sequence: CASSFLQGYTGELFF. The CDR3 DNA is TGTGCCAGCAGCTTCTTACAGGGGTACACCGGGGAGCTGTTTTTT. This sequence joins TRBV5-6 and TRBJ2-2, with TRBD1 matching 7 bases. Germline lookup yields CDR1 SGHDT and CDR2 YYEEEE. Unmatched junction bases numbered 4, after V lost 2 bases and J lost 3 bases. The CDR3 runs to 15 residues.

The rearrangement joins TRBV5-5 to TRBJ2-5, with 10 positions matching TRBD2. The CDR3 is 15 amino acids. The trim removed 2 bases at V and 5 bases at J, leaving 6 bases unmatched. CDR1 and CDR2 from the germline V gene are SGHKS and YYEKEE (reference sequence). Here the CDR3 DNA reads TGTGCCAGCAGCTTAATAGCGGGAGGTTTGGAGACCCAGTACTTC. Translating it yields CASSLIAGGLETQYF.

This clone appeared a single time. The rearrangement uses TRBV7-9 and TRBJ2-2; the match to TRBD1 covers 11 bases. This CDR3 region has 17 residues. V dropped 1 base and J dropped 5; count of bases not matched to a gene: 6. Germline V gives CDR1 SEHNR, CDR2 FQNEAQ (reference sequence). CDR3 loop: CASSLVGQGAYTGELFF. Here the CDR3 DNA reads TGTGCCAGCAGCTTAGTTGGACAGGGGGCGTATACCGGGGAGCTGTTTTTT.

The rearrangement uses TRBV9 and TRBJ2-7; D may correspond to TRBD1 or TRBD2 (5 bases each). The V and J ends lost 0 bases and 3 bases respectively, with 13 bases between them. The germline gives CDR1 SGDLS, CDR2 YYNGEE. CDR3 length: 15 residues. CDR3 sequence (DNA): TGTGCCAGCAGCGTAGCCCAGACAGCGGACTACGAGCAGTACTTC. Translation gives CASSVAQTADYEQYF.